The 30 T cell receptor beta chains given below trace back to one sample, sequenced in a study of vaccination and CD4 T cells after COVID-19. Antigens for these TCRs are unknown. Treatment indicated: approximately 11-day PBMC culture with coronavirus spike peptide pools or control peptides (ViraFEST assay). Cultured CD4+ T cell DNA was sequenced using the Oncomine TCR Beta short-read assay. MiXCR, run by TCRdb on the PCR reads, gives a single entry per CDR3 protein. This table has over 10,000 distinct CDR3 sequences, about 30% appearing once. Sequencing was done on a sample of CD4+ T cells from blood, cultured in vitro. The receptor set was obtained from a human donor who had recovered from COVID-19.

For the CDR3, the DNA is TGTGCCAGTGGACGGGACTTCCAAGAGACCCAGTACTTC. Protein sequence: CASGRDFQETQYF. The chain couples TRBV19 to TRBJ2-5; a weak D match, TRBD2 (6 bases). Deletions cut 8 bases from V and 1 base from J, with 11 bases between. Germline-derived CDR1 and CDR2 are LNHDA and SQIVND (reference sequence). This CDR3 is built from 13 residues. The variable domain in full, with the rest retrieved from reference TRBV19 and TRBJ2-5, is DGGITQSPKYLFRKEGQNVTLSCEQNLNHDAMYWYRQDPGQGLRLIYYSQIVNDFQKGDIAEGYSVSREKKESFPLTVTSAQKNPTAFYLCASGRDFQETQYFGPGTRLLVL.

This clonotype was recorded a few times. The rearrangement joins TRBV20-1 to TRBJ1-1; TRBD1 might be the D (5 bases). This CDR3 is 13 amino acids long. Germline-derived CDR1 and CDR2 are DFQATT and SNEGSKA (reference sequence). Trimming left V 3 bases short and J 2 bases short, with 10 bases between. The CDR3 DNA is TGCAGTGCTAGCGGGGGGACCAACACTGAAGCTTTCTTT. Amino acids: CSASGGTNTEAFF.

The V gene is TRBV11-3, the J gene TRBJ2-3; 7 positions agree with TRBD2. Trimming took 5 bases from V and 5 from J; bases not matched to a gene: 7. The CDR3 is made up of 14 amino acids. Germline CDR1 is SGHNT and CDR2 is YENEEA. Here the CDR3 DNA reads TGTGCCAGCAGCCAAGGACTAGATGTAGATACGCAGTATTTT. It encodes CASSQGLDVDTQYF.

This chain links TRBV19 with TRBJ1-6, with a weak D call TRBD1 (6 bases). Germline CDR1 LNHDA, CDR2 SQIVND (reference sequence). The V and J ends lost 6 bases and 10 bases respectively, with 22 bases between them. This CDR3 has 16 amino acids. The CDR3 DNA reads TGTGCCAGTAGCGAACGGGGGGGCGGAACGAACTCACCCCTCCACTTT. It encodes CASSERGGGTNSPLHF.

In this sample, this clonotype turned up a few times. The rearrangement links TRBV5-4 to TRBJ2-1; TRBD2 might be the D (6 bases). The V and J ends lost 0 bases and 5 bases respectively, with 6 bases between them. There are 13 residues in the CDR3. Germline-derived CDR1 and CDR2 are SGHNT and YYREEE (reference sequence). CDR3 region: CASSLERDNEQFF. CDR3 sequence (DNA): TGTGCCAGCAGCTTGGAGCGGGACAATGAGCAGTTCTTC.

This clonotype was counted only a few times. This sequence joins TRBV11-1 and TRBJ2-7, with TRBD1 matching 9 bases. The CDR3 contains 15 residues. CDR1 and CDR2 (germline): SGHAT, FQDESV (reference sequence). V was clipped by 1 base and J by 5 bases; unmatched bases: 6. CDR3 nucleotide sequence: TGTGCCAGCAGCTTAGAGGGACAGGGAAACAACGAGCAGTACTTC. Encoded protein: CASSLEGQGNNEQYF. Using reference TRBV11-1 and TRBJ2-7 for the parts outside the CDR3, the full variable domain is EAEVAQSPRYKITEKSQAVAFWCDPISGHATLYWYRQILGQGPELLVQFQDESVVDDSQLPKDRFSAERLKGVDSTLKIQPAELGDSAMYLCASSLEGQGNNEQYFGPGTRLTVT.

This clonotype was seen a few times. The chain couples TRBV24-1 to TRBJ2-5; TRBD2 agrees at 13 bases. CDR3 length: 16 amino acids. The J segment lost 5 bases and the V segment lost 3 bases, leaving 5 bases of the junction unmatched. CDR1 KGHDR and CDR2 SFDVKD come from the germline V gene. The CDR3 protein is CATSDTSGRAGETQYF. The CDR3, as DNA: TGTGCCACCAGTGATACTAGCGGGAGGGCGGGGGAGACCCAGTACTTC.

V usage is TRBV24-1 and J usage is TRBJ2-7; TRBD2 is a possible D gene (5 bases). The germline V and J ends were trimmed by 3 bases and 7 bases, with 12 bases remaining between them. CDR3 size: 13 residues. Germline assignment: CDR1 KGHDR and CDR2 SFDVKD. CDR3 loop: CATSDPGVKEQYF. CDR3 sequence (DNA): TGTGCCACCAGTGATCCCGGGGTTAAGGAGCAGTACTTC.

There are a few counts of this clonotype. The chain links TRBV10-3 to TRBJ1-5, with D possibly being TRBD1 (6 bases). CDR3 length: 15 residues. The V end lost 0 bases, the J end lost 7 bases, and 13 bases lay between the germline ends. The V gene's germline CDR1 is ENHRY and CDR2 SYGVKD. The CDR3 here is CAISESGGEVQPQHF. The CDR3 coding sequence is TGTGCCATCAGTGAGTCTGGGGGCGAAGTACAGCCCCAGCATTTT.

This clonotype was seen more than once but under ten times. This chain links TRBV10-1 with TRBJ2-1; 8 nucleotides line up with TRBD1. The CDR3 runs 13 residues. The trim removed 0 bases at V and 12 bases at J, leaving 4 bases unmatched. CDR1 and CDR2 (germline): WNHNN, SYGVQD (reference sequence). The CDR3 DNA sequence: TGCGCCAGCAGTGAGTCGACGGGGACAGGGCAGTTCTTC. Translating gives CASSESTGTGQFF.

The genes are TRBV7-2 and TRBJ2-2, with 16 nucleotides matching TRBD2. CDR1 and CDR2 from the germline V gene are SGHTA and FQGNSA. This CDR3 region has 15 residues. V lost 7 bases and J lost 7; bases outside the gene matches: 3. CDR3 bases: TGTGCCAGCAAGGGGACTAGCGGGAGGGGCGGGGAGCTGTTTTTT. This sequence encodes CASKGTSGRGGELFF.

This clonotype is labeled as medium-sized (0.01 to 0.1%). The chain links TRBV7-2 to TRBJ1-1, with D possibly TRBD1 on 6 matching bases. Germline assignment: CDR1 SGHTA and CDR2 FQGNSA. Between the trimmed V and J ends, which lost 1 base and 6 bases, there was a span of 12 bases. The CDR3 length is 14 residues. The CDR3 protein is CASSLDRVGAEAFF. The CDR3 DNA sequence: TGTGCCAGCAGCTTAGACAGGGTAGGCGCTGAAGCTTTCTTT.

This clonotype was counted between two and nine times. The V gene is TRBV6-1, the J gene TRBJ1-1; the D gene is possibly TRBD1 (6 bases). This CDR3 comprises 16 residues. CDR1 MNHNS and CDR2 SASEGT come from the germline V gene. Trimming took off 6 bases at V and 0 bases at J, with 17 bases between the two ends. The CDR3: CASRARGGTMNTEAFF. The CDR3 DNA follows: TGTGCCAGCAGGGCCCGAGGGGGAACTATGAACACTGAAGCTTTCTTT.

This clonotype was picked up a small number of times. V is TRBV10-3 and J is TRBJ2-2; 7 bases are shared with TRBD2. Trimming at V came to 9 bases and at J to 6 bases, leaving 7 bases not matched to a gene. CDR3 length: 13 amino acids. Per the germline V gene, CDR1 is ENHRY and CDR2 is SYGVKD. The CDR3 sequence is CAIGRGDPGELFF. CDR3 nucleotides: TGTGCCATAGGACGGGGGGACCCCGGGGAGCTGTTTTTT.

This clonotype was counted a few times. The rearrangement links TRBV12-3 or TRBV12-4 to TRBJ2-2; 11 positions agree with TRBD2. There are 16 residues in the CDR3. V shed 6 bases, J shed 4 bases, and the junction held 7 bases outside the gene matches. CDR3 bases: TGTGCCAGCAGCACTAGCGGGAGTATTGCCACCGGGGAGCTGTTTTTT. Amino acid sequence: CASSTSGSIATGELFF.

This clonotype was observed a handful of times. CDR3 in amino acids: CASSHTRRGTEAFF. The CDR3, as DNA: TGTGCCAGCAGCCATACAAGACGTGGCACTGAAGCTTTCTTT. The chain is built from TRBV28 and TRBJ1-1, with no clear D. The CDR3 is 14 residues long. Looked up from germline, CDR1 is MDHEN and CDR2 is SYDVKM. Trimming shortened V by 6 bases and J by 4 bases, and 15 bases separated the two germline ends.

The chain is built from TRBV9 and TRBJ2-3, with a possible D match to TRBD2 (5 bases). Germline V gene sequence: CDR1 SGDLS, CDR2 YYNGEE. V shed 3 bases and J shed 6 bases, with 17 bases lying between them. CDR3 size: 15 residues. CDR3 sequence reads: CASSANTYRGDTQYF. The CDR3 coding sequence is TGTGCCAGCAGCGCCAACACTTACCGAGGGGATACGCAGTATTTT. Drawing the rest from reference TRBV9 and TRBJ2-3, the complete variable domain is DSGVTQTPKHLITATGQRVTLRCSPRSGDLSVYWYQQSLDQGLQFLIQYYNGEERAKGNILERFSAQQFPDLHSELNLSSLELGDSALYFCASSANTYRGDTQYFGPGTRLTVL.

The chain links TRBV29-1 to TRBJ1-2, with 8 bases fitting TRBD1. CDR3 size: 12 residues. Germline CDR1 and CDR2: SQVTM and ANQGSEA. The V segment lost 7 bases and the J segment 8 bases; nucleotides outside the gene matches: 9. The CDR3 nucleotides read TGCAGCGATCGACAGGGGACTACAGGCTACACCTTC. It is translated as CSDRQGTTGYTF.

V usage is TRBV5-1 and J usage is TRBJ2-7, with 10 positions matching TRBD2. CDR1 and CDR2 from the germline V gene are SGHRS and YFSETQ. J lost 5 bases, V lost 0 bases, and 8 bases had no gene match. The CDR3 has 16 residues. This CDR3 is CASSLEPSGSPHEQYF. CDR3 in DNA: TGCGCCAGCAGCTTGGAACCTAGCGGGAGTCCTCACGAGCAGTACTTC. The full variable domain, its missing parts supplied by reference TRBV5-1 and TRBJ2-7, is KAGVTQTPRYLIKTRGQQVTLSCSPISGHRSVSWYQQTPGQGLQFLFEYFSETQRNKGNFPGRFSGRQFSNSRSEMNVSTLELGDSALYLCASSLEPSGSPHEQYFGPGTRLTVT.

The CDR3 loop reads CASSLDRGFYYGYTF. Here the CDR3 DNA reads TGTGCCAGCAGTCTCGACAGGGGGTTCTACTATGGCTACACCTTC. This sequence joins TRBV12-3 or TRBV12-4 and TRBJ1-2; the match to TRBD1 covers 9 bases. Trimming cost V 5 bases and J 3 bases; bases outside gene matches: 7. The CDR3 has 15 amino acids.

The rearrangement joins TRBV10-3 to TRBJ1-2; a possible D gene is TRBD1 (6 bases). The CDR3 is made up of 14 amino acids. The germline CDR1 and CDR2 sequences are ENHRY and SYGVKD. Trimming shortened V by 3 bases and J by 5 bases, and 13 bases separated the two germline ends. The DNA of the CDR3 is TGTGCCATCAGTGAAGGGGACACGAGATATGGCTACACCTTC. This gives the protein CAISEGDTRYGYTF.

V gene TRBV6-1 combines with J gene TRBJ2-3; 14 bases are a match to TRBD2. V was clipped by 5 bases and J by 5 bases; unmatched bases: 6. The CDR3 runs to 16 residues. The germline V gene has CDR1 MNHNS and CDR2 SASEGT. Written as DNA, the CDR3 is TGTGCCAGCAGTAGAGGGACTAGCGGGAGACGAGATACGCAGTATTTT. Its protein is CASSRGTSGRRDTQYF.

This clonotype turned up a few times. The rearrangement uses TRBV28 and TRBJ2-5; TRBD2 matches 8 bases. Germline values: CDR1 MDHEN, CDR2 SYDVKM. The CDR3 runs 15 residues. After removal of 2 bases from V and 7 bases from J, the junction contained 9 bases not matched to a gene. The CDR3 DNA is TGTGCCAGCAGTTTAGGGGGTAGCGGGACGGGGACCCAGTACTTC. This translates into CASSLGGSGTGTQYF.

This clonotype turned up a few times. The rearrangement links TRBV7-2 to TRBJ2-1; a possible D gene is TRBD2 (6 bases). The V and J ends lost 2 bases and 9 bases respectively, with 14 bases between them. This CDR3 has 14 residues. The germline CDR1 and CDR2 sequences are SGHTA and FQGNSA. The CDR3 is CASSLNTGALEQFF. CDR3 nucleotides: TGTGCCAGCAGCTTAAATACGGGAGCGCTTGAGCAGTTCTTC.

The CDR3 nucleotides are TGTGCCAGCAGCTTATCTACAGATACGCAGTATTTT. Protein sequence: CASSLSTDTQYF. The chain carries TRBV7-2 and TRBJ2-3; D call uncertain. V gave up 2 bases and J gave up 3 bases, with 3 bases separating them. Per the germline V gene, CDR1 is SGHTA and CDR2 is FQGNSA. This CDR3 has 12 amino acids.

This clonotype was picked up one time. The junction does not match germline at one end; this may be a read error. The chain has TRBV20-1 and TRBJ2-7, with 7 positions matching TRBD2. Germline CDR1 reads DFQATT; CDR2 reads SNEGSKA (reference sequence). The CDR3 is made up of 14 amino acids. The CDR3 here is CSAETGLNYYEQHF. The CDR3 region has the DNA TGCAGTGCGGAGACGGGACTAAACTACTACGAGCAGCACTTC.

In its sample, this clonotype was seen a few times. This chain joins TRBV12-3 or TRBV12-4 and TRBJ1-5; tentative D call: TRBD1 (5 bases). V lost 4 bases and J lost 0, with 7 bases in between. This CDR3 comprises 14 residues. CDR3 sequence (DNA): TGTGCCAGCAGTTGGACAAATAGCAATCAGCCCCAGCATTTT. It specifies CASSWTNSNQPQHF.

CDR3 bases: TGTGCCAGCAGCCCCCGGAGTACACTTAATGAAAAACTGTTTTTT. Residues: CASSPRSTLNEKLFF. This rearrangement joins TRBV7-9 to TRBJ1-4; D ambiguous. V gave up 5 bases and J gave up 4 bases, with 14 bases separating them. Germline CDR1 is SEHNR and CDR2 is FQNEAQ (reference sequence). The CDR3 extends over 15 amino acids.

The chain couples TRBV20-1 to TRBJ2-1; maybe TRBD2 (7 bases). Trimming cost V 5 bases and J 5 bases, with 25 bases left between them. This CDR3 is 17 amino acids long. The germline V gene encodes CDR1 DFQATT and CDR2 SNEGSKA (reference sequence). This CDR3 reads CSAFGGGGYRIHNEQFF. For the CDR3, the DNA is TGCAGTGCTTTCGGGGGAGGGGGATATCGGATACACAATGAGCAGTTCTTC.

The V gene is TRBV20-1, the J gene TRBJ2-1, with 12 bases fitting TRBD2. The CDR3 has 14 residues. CDR1 and CDR2 (germline): DFQATT, SNEGSKA (reference sequence). V shed 3 bases and J 6 bases; nucleotides not matched to a gene: 3. CDR3 DNA sequence: TGCAGTGCTAGCTCTAGCGGGAGGGCCAATGAGCAGTTCTTC. Its translation: CSASSSGRANEQFF.